The count of the clone carrying this T cell receptor beta chain is one. V dropped 1 base and J dropped 4; count of bases not matched to a gene: 3. CDR1 LGHDT and CDR2 YNNKEL come from the germline V gene (reference sequence). The CDR3 extends over 15 amino acids. Living in 24 US areas, the participants were between roughly 18 and 95 years of age. Each participant's cohort was designated according to participant-reported clinical history. Donors of Cohort 3 who recovered were those that had two negative PCRs, clearance, or symptom resolution. This entry belongs to a study of blood T cell repertoires in COVID-19. Study processing details: Nucleated cell counts were estimated from reference gene primer amplification. Data came from immunoSEQ multiplex PCR; TCRdb stores just in-frame clones and leaves some out. V and J calls and clone size follow that table, whereas D and trimming were derived from the DNA. The top ten hold roughly 1.1% of the sample, which has around 260,000 clones, approximately 92% seen once.

Sequenced material: PBMCs or T cells enriched from blood (not recorded which). V is TRBV3-1 (or the pseudogene TRBV3-2) and J is TRBJ2-5, with 10 bases identical to TRBD2. The clonotype originates from a woman under 40 who had recovered from COVID-19. CDR3 bases: TGTGCCAGCAGCCAAGCTGCTAGCGGGAGAGAGACCCAGTACTTC. It specifies CASSQAASGRETQYF.